This T cell receptor (beta chain) was retrieved from a study of control samples from healthy donors and cancer patients. TCRdb's copy holds only in-frame clones and misses some; the assay was immunoSEQ multiplex PCR. The data hold 170,000 or so clones, with around 90% observed a single time. The TCR originated in a woman aged 40 to 49 in good health. Sequencing input: blood.

The CDR3 here is CASSLVPVMDSSNQPQHF. The DNA of the CDR3 is TGCGCCAGCAGCTTGGTACCTGTCATGGACAGCAGCAATCAGCCCCAGCATTTT. The chain has TRBV5-1 and TRBJ1-5, with D possibly being TRBD1 (6 bases). V was trimmed by 0 bases and J by 1 base, leaving 17 bases between them. This CDR3 has 18 residues. Germline V lookup: CDR1 SGHRS, CDR2 YFSETQ.